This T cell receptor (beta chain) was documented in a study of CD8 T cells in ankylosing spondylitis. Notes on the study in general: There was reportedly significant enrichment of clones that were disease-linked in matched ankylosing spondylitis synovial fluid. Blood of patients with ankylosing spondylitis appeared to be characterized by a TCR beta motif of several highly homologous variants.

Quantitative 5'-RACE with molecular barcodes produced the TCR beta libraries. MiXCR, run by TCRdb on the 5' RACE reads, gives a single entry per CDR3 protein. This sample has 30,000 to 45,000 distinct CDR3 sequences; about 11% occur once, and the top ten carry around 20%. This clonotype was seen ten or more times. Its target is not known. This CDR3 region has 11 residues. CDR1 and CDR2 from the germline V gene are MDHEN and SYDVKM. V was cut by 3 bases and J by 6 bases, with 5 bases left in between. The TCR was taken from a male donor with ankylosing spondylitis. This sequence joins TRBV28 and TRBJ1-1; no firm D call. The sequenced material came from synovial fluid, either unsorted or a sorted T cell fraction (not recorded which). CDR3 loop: CASSLNSEAFF. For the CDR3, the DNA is TGTGCCAGCAGTTTGAATTCTGAAGCTTTCTTT.